This T cell receptor (beta chain) appears in the sequencing data of a study of CD8 T cells in Susac syndrome. With random hexamers, about 0.45 to 1 ug RNA was reverse transcribed. TCRdb passed the immunoSEQ multiplex PCR reads through MiXCR, listing each CDR3 protein once. The table lists some 130,000 distinct CDR3 sequences, about 90% of them singletons. In contrast to the negatively isolated CD8+ and CD4+ T cells, TEMRA cells were FACS-enriched. The receptor comes from a human donor with multiple sclerosis. The source material was CD8+ T cells from PBMCs.

The CDR3 region has the DNA TGTGCCAGCAGTGACGGACAGGGGGCTAACTATGGCTACACCTTC. It encodes CASSDGQGANYGYTF. The chain has TRBV6-1 and TRBJ1-2; 10 bases match TRBD1. The germline V gene encodes CDR1 MNHNS and CDR2 SASEGT. The length of the CDR3 is 15 residues. V lost 3 bases, J lost 0 bases, and 1 base stayed unmatched.